A selection of T cell receptor beta chains follows, all from one sample in a study of HIV-infected patients and healthy controls. TCRdb ran MiXCR on the 5' RACE reads and lists one entry per CDR3 protein. The sample lists around 7,500 distinct CDR3 sequences, approximately 8.4% seen once, with about 9.3% in the top ten. Material: blood, obtained before antiretroviral therapy. The receptors come from an adult with HIV infection. Each CDR3 is given with its conserved first and last residue. Fields, in order: V gene, clone size, J gene, CDR3 length, CDR3 protein. A clone size is listed for some rows: how often the clone was seen (once, few, many), or a class if it is expanded.

TRBV12-3/TRBV12-4	many	TRBJ1-5	14	CASSHREGWQPQHF
TRBV30	medium-sized	TRBJ2-5	11	CAWSLQETQYF
TRBV5-4	many	TRBJ1-2	14	CASSPDGFNYGYTF
TRBV5-6	few	TRBJ1-1	13	CASSNRGRTEAFF
TRBV12-3/TRBV12-4	many	TRBJ2-5	15	CASSRGTGGLETQYF
TRBV2	many	TRBJ2-7	10	CASSDYEQYF
TRBV20-1	many	TRBJ2-2	17	CSAGASGGVINTGELFF
TRBV18	medium-sized	TRBJ2-3	15	CASSPSAASTDTQYF
TRBV20-1	medium-sized	TRBJ2-1	17	CSARDNRGISSYNEQFF
TRBV21-1	medium-sized	TRBJ1-1	13	CAGSGDTRTEAFF
TRBV27	many	TRBJ1-2	12	CATRQGLTGYTF
TRBV7-9	many	TRBJ2-3	14	CASSRGTGADTQYF
TRBV6-6	many	TRBJ2-7	14	CARKEAGGGYEQYF
TRBV11-1	many	TRBJ2-7	14	CASSLGPGDYEQYF
TRBV6-6	many	TRBJ1-4	14	CASSYDRRNEKLFF
TRBV20-1	NA	TRBJ2-1	15	CSARDRLALGNEQFF
TRBV25-1	few	TRBJ1-5	16	CASSDTGGVGNQPQHF
TRBV3-1	few	TRBJ1-4	14	CASSRQGASEKLFF
TRBV5-1	many	TRBJ2-3	15	CASSSLGGSTDTQYF
TRBV5-4	few	TRBJ2-3	14	CASSLYGGTDTQYF
TRBV28	many	TRBJ2-3	14	CASSSTGSTDTQYF
TRBV6-6	NA	TRBJ1-2	16	CASSQVATGSFYGYTF
TRBV5-4	few	TRBJ1-1	18	CASSNGGTGGAVNTEAFF
TRBV4-1	few	TRBJ2-3	16	CASSQTGTAITDTQYF
TRBV29-1	medium-sized	TRBJ1-1	15	CSVDGQGWGDTEAFF
TRBV7-2	many	TRBJ1-6	15	CASSLRGFGDSPLHF
TRBV3-1	many	TRBJ2-6	16	CASSQGLPSGANVLTF
TRBV28	many	TRBJ1-4	15	CASSLSGLLMEKLFF
TRBV6-5	few	TRBJ2-1	13	CASSRALYNEQFF
TRBV7-9	NA	TRBJ2-1	14	CASSLGGATNEQFF
TRBV19	few	TRBJ1-5	15	CASSISRGINQPQHF
TRBV24-1	many	TRBJ2-3	15	CATSDWSRDPDTQYF
TRBV7-9	medium-sized	TRBJ1-5	17	CASSLAEGRGSNQPQHF
TRBV7-2	few	TRBJ1-1	15	CASSPTRTGLTEAFF
TRBV5-1	NA	TRBJ2-7	11	CASSSTYEQYF
TRBV6-6	medium-sized	TRBJ2-1	18	CASNGLAGLSSSYNEQFF
TRBV28	NA	TRBJ1-5	17	CASSSPWGSSWNQPQHF
TRBV24-1	medium-sized	TRBJ1-5	16	CATSGDRGASNQPQHF
TRBV20-1	many	TRBJ2-1	19	CSANSMALAGGPSMDEQFF
TRBV6-5	many	TRBJ2-7	17	CASSYSRLGGNPYEQYF
TRBV6-2/TRBV6-3	many	TRBJ2-1	18	CASSYPTGTGGHGNEQFF
TRBV7-2	few	TRBJ2-6	15	CASSLGTTGANVLTF
TRBV11-2	NA	TRBJ2-1	16	CASSSQVAGAGGGQFF
TRBV4-3	few	TRBJ1-3	13	CASSPSQGNTIYF
TRBV5-1	NA	TRBJ2-2	15	CASSTSGGAGGELFF
TRBV6-2/TRBV6-3	NA	TRBJ1-5	16	CASSYRLTGMNQPQHF
TRBV6-5	many	TRBJ2-1	15	CASSVTENSYNEQFF
TRBV19	NA	TRBJ2-1	16	CASTGGGGPYYNEQFF
TRBV6-2/TRBV6-3	medium-sized	TRBJ2-3	16	CASSSRKGLSTDTQYF